Listed below are T cell receptor beta chains from one sample, sequenced in a study of T cells in Graves' hyperthyroidism and ophthalmopathy. TCRdb re-analysed the multiplex PCR reads in MiXCR, keeping a single row per CDR3 protein. Found here are under 400,000 distinct CDR3 sequences, around 14% of them singletons; the top ten hold 25% to 35%. The material sequenced was blood. These receptors all stem from a woman aged 18-35 years with Graves' hyperthyroidism that later progressed to Graves' ophthalmopathy. CDR3s include the opening cysteine and the closing phenylalanine or tryptophan. D genes are given only for firm matches. Some rows mark clone size as missing; the rest say once, few, many or name a class of expanded clone.

TRBJ2-1 | TRBD1 | many | TRBV27 | CASSFPGQGNNEQFF | TGTGCCAGCAGTTTCCCGGGACAGGGTAACAATGAGCAGTTCTTC
TRBJ2-1 | . | many | TRBV28 | CASSFPIEQGLSYNEQFF | TGTGCCAGCAGTTTCCCTATTGAACAGGGTCTCTCCTACAATGAGCAGTTCTTC
TRBJ2-3 | . | many | TRBV20-1 | CSASTSRGTQYF | TGCAGTGCTAGCACGTCCCGTGGTACGCAGTATTTT
TRBJ2-7 | . | many | TRBV28 | CASSYPMGAYEQYF | TGTGCCAGCAGTTACCCGATGGGGGCCTACGAGCAGTACTTC
TRBJ2-1 | . | few | TRBV20-1 | CSASDGEQFF | TGCAGTGCTAGCGACGGTGAGCAGTTCTTC
TRBJ2-7 | TRBD2 | . | TRBV7-9 | CASSESGSHEQYF | TGTGCCAGCAGTGAGAGCGGGAGCCACGAGCAGTACTTC
TRBJ2-7 | . | many | TRBV7-2 | CASSLEGTAFSSYEQYF | TGTGCCAGCAGCTTAGAGGGGACGGCGTTTAGCTCCTACGAGCAGTACTTC
TRBJ1-5 | . | many | TRBV6-1 | CASRDGGYSNQPQHF | TGTGCCAGCAGAGACGGAGGATATAGCAATCAGCCCCAGCATTTT
TRBJ2-1 | TRBD2 | . | TRBV20-1 | CSAGGLAGGNEQFF | TGCAGTGCTGGAGGACTAGCGGGAGGAAATGAGCAGTTCTTC
TRBJ1-2 | . | many | TRBV20-1 | CSASGDVTEYHGYTF | TGCAGTGCTAGTGGTGATGTGACAGAGTACCATGGCTACACCTTC
TRBJ2-5 | TRBD2 | few | TRBV6-1 | CASSEAERLAGVAETQYF | TGTGCCAGCAGTGAAGCGGAGAGGCTAGCGGGAGTCGCGGAGACCCAGTACTTC
TRBJ2-3 | . | few | TRBV7-9 | CASAPGTDTQYF | TGTGCCAGTGCCCCTGGCACAGATACGCAGTATTTT
TRBJ2-2 | TRBD1 | . | TRBV28 | CASSLVTGWSGELFF | TGTGCCAGCAGTTTGGTGACAGGGTGGTCCGGGGAGCTGTTTTTT
TRBJ2-7 | . | . | TRBV27 | CASSPDPGVFSYEQYF | TGTGCCAGCAGTCCCGACCCGGGGGTCTTTAGTTACGAGCAGTACTTC
TRBJ2-7 | TRBD2 | many | TRBV20-1 | CSATLTSGSVYEQYF | TGCAGTGCTACCCTGACTAGCGGGAGTGTCTACGAGCAGTACTTC
TRBJ2-7 | TRBD2 | few | TRBV2 | CASSERAGASIKQYF | TGTGCCAGCAGTGAAAGGGCGGGAGCGTCTATCAAGCAGTACTTC
TRBJ2-3 | . | . | TRBV28 | CASSILRTTDTQYF | TGTGCCAGCAGTATTCTCCGGACCACAGATACGCAGTATTTT
TRBJ2-7 | TRBD1 | many | TRBV7-8 | CASSFPGQGYEQYF | TGTGCCAGCAGCTTCCCCGGACAGGGGTACGAGCAGTACTTC
TRBJ2-7 | TRBD2 | few | TRBV28 | CASRKAGALYEQYF | TGTGCCAGCAGAAAAGCGGGAGCCTTGTACGAGCAGTACTTC
TRBJ1-6 | . | many | TRBV7-2 | CASSLVLFNSPLHF | TGTGCCAGCAGCTTAGTGTTATTTAATTCACCCCTCCACTTT
TRBJ1-1 | TRBD1 | . | TRBV28 | CASSLARTGVNTEAFF | TGTGCCAGCAGCCTCGCCCGGACAGGCGTAAACACTGAAGCTTTCTTT
TRBJ2-1 | TRBD2 | many | TRBV29-1 | CSAFLAVYNEQFF | TGCAGCGCCTTCCTAGCGGTCTACAATGAGCAGTTCTTC
TRBJ2-5 | TRBD1 | . | TRBV28 | CASSPTTGRGETQYF | TGTGCCAGCAGTCCCACGACAGGGCGAGGGGAGACCCAGTACTTC
TRBJ2-1 | TRBD2 | many | TRBV5-4 | CASSFGGAILAEQFF | TGTGCCAGCAGCTTCGGGGGGGCCATCCTGGCTGAGCAGTTCTTC
TRBJ1-1 | TRBD1 | many | TRBV25-1 | CASEPTGPFGTEAFF | TGTGCCAGCGAGCCGACAGGGCCCTTTGGGACTGAAGCTTTCTTT
TRBJ2-1 | . | many | TRBV7-2 | CASSSGAGEQFF | TGTGCCAGCAGTTCGGGGGCGGGAGAGCAGTTCTTC
TRBJ1-2 | . | many | TRBV28 | CASSPPRDTYYGYTF | TGTGCCAGCAGTCCGCCCCGTGACACCTACTATGGCTACACCTTC
TRBJ2-1 | . | . | TRBV19 | CASSIVGSGAYNEQFF | TGTGCCAGTAGTATAGTTGGTTCAGGGGCCTACAATGAGCAGTTCTTC
TRBJ1-1 | . | many | TRBV30 | CAWGRQMNTEAFF | TGTGCCTGGGGCAGGCAGATGAACACTGAAGCTTTCTTT
TRBJ1-4 | . | many | TRBV18 | CASSPPSGRSNEKLFF | TGTGCCAGCTCACCACCGAGCGGGCGGTCTAATGAAAAACTGTTTTTT
TRBJ1-1 | TRBD1 | few | TRBV7-2 | CASSSRDRENTEAFF | TGTGCCAGCAGCTCCAGGGACAGGGAGAACACTGAAGCTTTCTTT
TRBJ1-5 | . | . | TRBV19 | CASTIQGFNQPQHF | TGTGCCAGTACCATACAAGGGTTCAATCAGCCCCAGCATTTT
TRBJ2-2 | TRBD1 | . | TRBV15 | CATSPNSGTDPNTGELFF | TGTGCCACCAGCCCAAATTCCGGGACAGATCCCAATACCGGGGAGCTGTTTTTT
TRBJ2-3 | . | many | TRBV7-9 | CASSLTLQGRSGDTQYF | TGTGCCAGCAGCTTAACCCTCCAGGGGCGGTCCGGGGATACGCAGTATTTT
TRBJ1-2 | . | . | TRBV20-1 | CSARGAGYGYTF | TGCAGTGCTAGAGGCGCGGGGTATGGCTACACCTTC
TRBJ2-7 | . | . | TRBV9 | CASSAGPYYEQYF | TGTGCCAGCAGCGCGGGCCCATACTACGAGCAGTACTTC
TRBJ2-3 | . | . | TRBV9 | CASGVARGSTDTQYF | TGTGCCAGCGGCGTAGCCCGGGGGAGCACAGATACGCAGTATTTT
TRBJ2-7 | . | many | TRBV12-3/TRBV12-4 | CASSLGTKQYF | TGTGCCAGCAGTTTAGGGACGAAGCAGTACTTC
TRBJ2-1 | TRBD2 | many | TRBV20-1 | CSARDTTSGRYEQFF | TGCAGTGCTAGAGATACCACTAGCGGGAGGTATGAGCAGTTCTTC
TRBJ2-5 | . | . | TRBV5-1 | CASSLEATWGLQYF | TGCGCCAGCAGCTTGGAGGCTACGTGGGGGCTTCAGTACTTC
TRBJ1-1 | . | many | TRBV13 | CASSFGHVNTEAFF | TGTGCCAGCAGCTTTGGACATGTGAACACTGAAGCTTTCTTT
TRBJ2-2 | TRBD1 | . | TRBV6-1 | CASSEGQGRFGELFF | TGTGCCAGCAGTGAAGGACAGGGAAGGTTCGGGGAGCTGTTTTTT
TRBJ2-3 | TRBD2 | few | TRBV7-9 | CASSFAPSGNTDTQYF | TGTGCCAGCAGCTTTGCCCCCAGCGGGAACACAGATACGCAGTATTTT
TRBJ2-3 | . | many | TRBV28 | CASSLGTRNTDTQYF | TGTGCCAGCAGTTTAGGGACACGTAATACAGATACGCAGTATTTT
TRBJ2-3 | . | many | TRBV2 | CASLGTADTQYF | TGTGCCAGCTTGGGGACCGCAGATACGCAGTATTTT
TRBJ2-5 | TRBD2 | many | TRBV11-2 | CASSLDPSGPRQYF | TGTGCCAGCAGCTTAGACCCTAGCGGGCCGCGTCAGTACTTC
TRBJ1-5 | TRBD1 | . | TRBV5-1 | CASSLVQGAQPQHF | TGCGCCAGCAGCTTGGTCCAGGGGGCTCAGCCCCAGCATTTT
TRBJ2-3 | . | few | TRBV7-3 | CASSFDSRHTQYF | TGTGCCAGCAGCTTCGACTCCCGGCATACGCAGTATTTT
TRBJ2-1 | . | . | TRBV5-1 | CASSLGQIYHEQFF | TGCGCCAGCAGCTTAGGACAGATTTACCATGAGCAGTTCTTC
TRBJ2-7 | . | many | TRBV28 | CASSLVRASSYEQYF | TGTGCCAGCAGTTTAGTCAGGGCCAGCTCCTACGAGCAGTACTTC
TRBJ1-1 | . | once | TRBV29-1 | CSVVWGEQVAFF | TGCAGCGTTGTTTGGGGGGAACAGGTTGCTTTCTTT